This T cell receptor beta chain was recorded in a study of blood T cell repertoires in COVID-19. Germline CDR1 reads LNHDA; CDR2 reads SQIVND (reference sequence). The CDR3 covers 21 residues. After removal of 6 bases from V and 0 bases from J, the junction contained 21 bases not matched to a gene. The data were produced by immunoSEQ multiplex PCR, yet TCRdb's version contains in-frame clones alone and is incomplete. This sample has a few hundred thousand clones, with roughly 80% found just once. Sequenced material: peripheral blood. The chain links TRBV19 to TRBJ1-1; 11 nucleotides line up with TRBD1. This TCR derives from a woman at least 80 years old with active or convalescent COVID-19. CDR3 region: CASRDTTFSLGTGGMNTEAFF. DNA for the CDR3: TGTGCCAGTAGGGACACGACTTTCTCATTAGGGACAGGGGGGATGAACACTGAAGCTTTCTTT.